This T cell receptor beta chain was identified during a study of OX40 agonist ivuxolimab in advanced cancers. In the study overall: From about 23 to 85 years was the age range, with a mean of around 60 years, and 65% to 90% were male.

Data came from immunoSEQ multiplex PCR; TCRdb stores just in-frame clones and leaves some out. The repertoire holds approximately 42,000 clones, about 81% seen once, with about 2.7% in the top ten. Turning to this clone: The antigen remains undetermined.

Overall study results and limits: Some patients without response likewise showed low normalized clonal expansion. Circulating CD4+ and CD8+ T cells showed clonal expansion by week 6 at 0.1 to 3.0 mg/kg.

Per the germline V gene, CDR1 is SGHTA and CDR2 is FQGNSA. Trimming stripped 1 base from V and 11 bases from J, with 12 bases between. The CDR3 has 12 amino acids. The chain is built from TRBV7-2 and TRBJ2-7, with TRBD1 as a possible D gene (5 bases). The specimen comprised CD4+ or CD8+ T cells sorted from blood, sampled in a trial of the OX40 agonist ivuxolimab. This TCR was recovered from an adult with an advanced solid tumor such as melanoma, head and neck, liver or kidney cancer. CDR3: CASSLEGVREYF. In DNA form, the CDR3 reads TGTGCCAGCAGCTTAGAAGGGGTCAGGGAGTACTTC.